This entry lists 5 T cell receptor beta chains sequenced from one sample in a study of monozygotic twins with inflammatory bowel disease. TCRdb reprocessed the 5' RACE reads, with one entry per CDR3 protein and no DNA. The sample includes 200,000 to 250,000 distinct CDR3 sequences. The specimen sequenced was blood. The receptor set was obtained from a human donor with ulcerative colitis or Crohn's disease, or a healthy co-twin of an affected twin (not recorded which).

This chain joins TRBV7-2 and TRBJ1-2; TCRdb proposes TRBD1, but this gene call is untestable without DNA. The V gene's germline CDR1 is SGHTA and CDR2 FQGNSA. The CDR3 sequence is 16 residues long. The chain's CDR3 is CASSLEGQGANYGYTF.

The rearrangement joins TRBV7-8 to TRBJ2-7; TCRdb's D gene call, TRBD2, goes unchecked for lack of DNA. CDR1 and CDR2 from the germline V gene are SGHVS and FQNEAQ. The CDR3 loop spans 18 amino acids. Here the CDR3 reads CASSLNSGTSGRGNEQYF.

The chain has TRBV5-1 and TRBJ2-7; TCRdb's D gene call, TRBD1, goes unchecked for lack of DNA. Germline CDR1 and CDR2: SGHRS and YFSETQ. The CDR3 length is 15 residues. The CDR3 protein is CASSLAGTPSYEQYF.

This chain connects TRBV19 to TRBJ2-1. CDR3 size: 13 residues. Germline lookup yields CDR1 LNHDA and CDR2 SQIVND (reference sequence). The CDR3 loop reads CASRGTTNNEQFF.

The rearrangement uses TRBV28 and TRBJ1-1; with no DNA, the TCRdb D assignment of TRBD1 cannot be verified. Per germline, CDR1 MDHEN and CDR2 SYDVKM. The CDR3 is made up of 16 amino acids. The CDR3 sequence is CASSSLGGQLNTEAFF. The full variable domain, completed using reference TRBV28 and TRBJ1-1, is DVKVTQSSRYLVKRTGEKVFLECVQDMDHENMFWYRQDPGLGLRLIYFSYDVKMKEKGDIPEGYSVSREKKERFSLILESASTNQTSMYLCASSSLGGQLNTEAFFGQGTRLTVV.